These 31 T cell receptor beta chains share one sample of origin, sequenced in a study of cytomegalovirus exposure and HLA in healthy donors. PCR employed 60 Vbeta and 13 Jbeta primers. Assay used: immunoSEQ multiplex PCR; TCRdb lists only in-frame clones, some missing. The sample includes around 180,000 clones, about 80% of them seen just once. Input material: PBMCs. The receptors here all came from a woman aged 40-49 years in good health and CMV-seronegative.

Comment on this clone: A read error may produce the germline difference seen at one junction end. The CDR3 loop reads CASSIGTSGRLSTATQYF. As DNA, the CDR3 is TGCGCCAGCAGCATTGGGACTAGCGGGAGGCTATCCACAGCTACGCAGTATTTT. The genes are TRBV5-1 and TRBJ2-3, with 15 positions matching TRBD2. Looked up from germline, CDR1 is SGHRS and CDR2 is YFSETQ. This CDR3 spans 18 amino acids.

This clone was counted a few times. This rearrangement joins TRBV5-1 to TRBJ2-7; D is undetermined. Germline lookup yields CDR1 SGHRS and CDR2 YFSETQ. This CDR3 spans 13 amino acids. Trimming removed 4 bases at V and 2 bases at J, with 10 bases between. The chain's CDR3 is CASSIRQAYEQYF. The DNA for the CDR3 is TGCGCCAGCAGCATTAGGCAGGCCTACGAGCAGTACTTC.

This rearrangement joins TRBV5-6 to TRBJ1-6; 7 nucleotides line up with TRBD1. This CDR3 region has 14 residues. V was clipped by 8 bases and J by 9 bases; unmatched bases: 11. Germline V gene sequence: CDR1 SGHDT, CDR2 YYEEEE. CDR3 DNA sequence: TGTGCCAGTCAGACAGGGTCGGGTGTTTCACCCCTCCACTTT. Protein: CASQTGSGVSPLHF.

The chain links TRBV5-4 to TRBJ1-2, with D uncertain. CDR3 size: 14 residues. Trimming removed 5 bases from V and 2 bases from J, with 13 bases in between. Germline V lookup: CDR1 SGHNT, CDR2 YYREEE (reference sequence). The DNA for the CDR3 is TGTGCCAGCAGACATCTGACACCGAACTATGGCTACACCTTC. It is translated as CASRHLTPNYGYTF.

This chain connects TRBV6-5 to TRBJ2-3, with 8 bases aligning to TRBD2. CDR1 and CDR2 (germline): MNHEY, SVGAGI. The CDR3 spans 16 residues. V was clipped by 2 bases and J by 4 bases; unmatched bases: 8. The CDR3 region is CASSYTPGGNADTQYF. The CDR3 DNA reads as TGTGCCAGCAGTTACACCCCGGGAGGGAATGCAGATACGCAGTATTTT.

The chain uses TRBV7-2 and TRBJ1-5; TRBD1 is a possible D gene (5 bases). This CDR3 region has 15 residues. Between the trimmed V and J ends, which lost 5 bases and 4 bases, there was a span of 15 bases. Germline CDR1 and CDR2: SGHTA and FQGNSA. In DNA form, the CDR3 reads TGTGCCAGCAGCCGACCCGGGCGGGGGAATCAGCCCCAGCATTTT. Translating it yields CASSRPGRGNQPQHF. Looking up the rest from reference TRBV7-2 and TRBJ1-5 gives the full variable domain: GAGVSQSPSNKVTEKGKDVELRCDPISGHTALYWYRQSLGQGLEFLIYFQGNSAPDKSGLPSDRFSAERTGGSVSTLTIQRTQQEDSAVYLCASSRPGRGNQPQHFGDGTRLSIL.

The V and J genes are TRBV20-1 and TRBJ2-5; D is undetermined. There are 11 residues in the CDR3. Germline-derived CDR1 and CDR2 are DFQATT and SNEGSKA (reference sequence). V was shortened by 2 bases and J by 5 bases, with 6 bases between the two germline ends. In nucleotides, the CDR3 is TGCAGTGCTAGATATCTGGAGACCCAGTACTTC. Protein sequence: CSARYLETQYF.

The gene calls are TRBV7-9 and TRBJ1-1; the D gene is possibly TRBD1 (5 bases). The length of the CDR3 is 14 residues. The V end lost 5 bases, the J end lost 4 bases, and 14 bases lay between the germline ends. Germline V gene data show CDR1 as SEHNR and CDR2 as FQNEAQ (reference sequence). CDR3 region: CASSRILGPTEAFF. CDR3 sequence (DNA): TGTGCCAGCAGCCGGATCCTGGGGCCCACTGAAGCTTTCTTT.

The CDR3 here is CASILDRAGNEQFF. The CDR3 DNA reads as TGCGCCAGCATTCTAGACAGGGCCGGCAATGAGCAGTTCTTC. The rearrangement links TRBV5-1 to TRBJ2-1; 7 positions match TRBD1. Looked up from germline, CDR1 is SGHRS and CDR2 is YFSETQ. Trimming at V came to 6 bases and at J to 6 bases, leaving 9 bases not matched to a gene. The CDR3 is made up of 14 amino acids.

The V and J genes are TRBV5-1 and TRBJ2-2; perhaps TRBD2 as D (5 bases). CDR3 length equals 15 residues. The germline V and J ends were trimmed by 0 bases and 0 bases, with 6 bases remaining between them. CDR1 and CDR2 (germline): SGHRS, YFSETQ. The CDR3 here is CASSLGTSNTGELFF. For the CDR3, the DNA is TGCGCCAGCAGCTTGGGGACTTCGAACACCGGGGAGCTGTTTTTT.

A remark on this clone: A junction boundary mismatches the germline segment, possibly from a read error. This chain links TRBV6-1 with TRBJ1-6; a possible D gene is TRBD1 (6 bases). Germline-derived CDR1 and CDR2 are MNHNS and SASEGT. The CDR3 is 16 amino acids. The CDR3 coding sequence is TGTGCCATCAGTGAGCCCCGGGGGGCGGGGAATTCACCCCTCCACTTT. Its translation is CAISEPRGAGNSPLHF.

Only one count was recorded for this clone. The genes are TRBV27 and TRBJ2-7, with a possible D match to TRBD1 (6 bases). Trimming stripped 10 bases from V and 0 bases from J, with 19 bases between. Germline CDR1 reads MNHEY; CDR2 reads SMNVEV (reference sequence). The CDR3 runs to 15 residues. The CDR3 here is CATKWGQGSSYEQYF. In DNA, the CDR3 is TGTGCCACCAAGTGGGGGCAGGGGAGCTCCTACGAGCAGTACTTC.

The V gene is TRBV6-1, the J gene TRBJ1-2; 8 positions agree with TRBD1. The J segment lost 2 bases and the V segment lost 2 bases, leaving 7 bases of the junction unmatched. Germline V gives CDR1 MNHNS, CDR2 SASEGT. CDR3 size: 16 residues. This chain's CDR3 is CASSEYPGGTNYGYTF. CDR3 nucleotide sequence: TGTGCCAGCAGTGAATACCCAGGGGGCACGAACTATGGCTACACCTTC.

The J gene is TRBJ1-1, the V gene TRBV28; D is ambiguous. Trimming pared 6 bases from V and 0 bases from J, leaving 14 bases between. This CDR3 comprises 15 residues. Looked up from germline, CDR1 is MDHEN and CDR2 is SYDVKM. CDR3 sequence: CASRPGARLNTEAFF. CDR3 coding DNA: TGTGCCAGCAGACCGGGTGCCAGACTGAACACTGAAGCTTTCTTT.

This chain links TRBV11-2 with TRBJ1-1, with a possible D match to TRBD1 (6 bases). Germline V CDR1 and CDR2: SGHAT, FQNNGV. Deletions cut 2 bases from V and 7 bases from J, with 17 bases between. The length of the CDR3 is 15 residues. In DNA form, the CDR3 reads TGTGCCAGCAGCTTACCGGCCAGGGACAAGGGTGAAGCTTTCTTT. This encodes CASSLPARDKGEAFF.

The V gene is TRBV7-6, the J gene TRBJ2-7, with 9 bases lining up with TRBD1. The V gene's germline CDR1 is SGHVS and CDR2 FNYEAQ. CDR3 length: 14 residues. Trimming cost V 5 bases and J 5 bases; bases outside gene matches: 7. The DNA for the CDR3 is TGTGCCAGCAGCCTAAGGACAGGGGTGAACGAGCAGTACTTC. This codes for CASSLRTGVNEQYF.

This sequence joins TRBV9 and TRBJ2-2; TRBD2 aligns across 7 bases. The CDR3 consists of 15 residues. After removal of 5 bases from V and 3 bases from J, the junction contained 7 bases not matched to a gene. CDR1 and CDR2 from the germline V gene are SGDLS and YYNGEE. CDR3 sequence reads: CASSGGTTYTGELFF. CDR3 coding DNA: TGTGCCAGCAGTGGGGGGACTACGTACACCGGGGAGCTGTTTTTT.

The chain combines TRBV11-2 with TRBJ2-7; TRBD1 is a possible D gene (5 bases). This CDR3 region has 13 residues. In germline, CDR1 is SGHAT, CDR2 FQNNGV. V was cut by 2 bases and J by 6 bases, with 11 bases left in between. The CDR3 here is CASSLKGVGEQYF. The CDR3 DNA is TGTGCCAGCAGCTTAAAAGGGGTAGGCGAGCAGTACTTC.

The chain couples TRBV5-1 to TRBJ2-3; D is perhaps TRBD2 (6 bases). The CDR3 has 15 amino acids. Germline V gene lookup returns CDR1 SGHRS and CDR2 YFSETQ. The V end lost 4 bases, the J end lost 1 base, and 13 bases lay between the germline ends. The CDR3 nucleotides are TGCGCCAGCAGCCTCCGGGGGTTGGGCACAGATACGCAGTATTTT. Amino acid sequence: CASSLRGLGTDTQYF.

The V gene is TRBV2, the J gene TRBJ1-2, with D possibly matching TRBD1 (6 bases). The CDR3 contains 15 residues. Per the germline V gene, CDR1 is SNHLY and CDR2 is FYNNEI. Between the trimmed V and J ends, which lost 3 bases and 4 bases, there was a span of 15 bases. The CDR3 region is CASSDRGRGSYGYTF. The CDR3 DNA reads TGTGCCAGCAGTGACAGGGGCAGGGGCTCCTATGGCTACACCTTC.

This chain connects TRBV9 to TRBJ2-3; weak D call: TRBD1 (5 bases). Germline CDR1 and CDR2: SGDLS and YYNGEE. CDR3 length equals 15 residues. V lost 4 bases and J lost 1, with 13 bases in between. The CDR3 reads CASSTLEGGTDTQYF. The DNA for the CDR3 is TGTGCCAGCAGCACCCTGGAAGGGGGCACAGATACGCAGTATTTT. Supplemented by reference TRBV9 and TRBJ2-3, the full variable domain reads DSGVTQTPKHLITATGQRVTLRCSPRSGDLSVYWYQQSLDQGLQFLIQYYNGEERAKGNILERFSAQQFPDLHSELNLSSLELGDSALYFCASSTLEGGTDTQYFGPGTRLTVL.

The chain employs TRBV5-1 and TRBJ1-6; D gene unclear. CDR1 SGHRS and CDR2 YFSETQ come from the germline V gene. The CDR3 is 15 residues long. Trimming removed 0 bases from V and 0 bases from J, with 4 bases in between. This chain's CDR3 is CASSLGSSYNSPLHF. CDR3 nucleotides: TGCGCCAGCAGCTTGGGGAGCTCCTATAATTCACCCCTCCACTTT.

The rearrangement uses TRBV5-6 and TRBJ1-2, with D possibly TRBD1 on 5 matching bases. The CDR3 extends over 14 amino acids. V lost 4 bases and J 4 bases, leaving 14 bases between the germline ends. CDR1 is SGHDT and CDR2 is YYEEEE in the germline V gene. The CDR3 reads CASSSPGLGYGYTF. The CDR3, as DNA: TGTGCCAGCAGCAGTCCAGGGTTGGGCTATGGCTACACCTTC.

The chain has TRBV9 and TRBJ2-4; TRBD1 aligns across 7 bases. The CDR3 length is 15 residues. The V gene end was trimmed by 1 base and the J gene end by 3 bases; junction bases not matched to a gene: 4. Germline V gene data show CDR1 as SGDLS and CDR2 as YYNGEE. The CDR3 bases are TGTGCCAGCAGCGTATCGCCAGGGGGCAAAAACATTCAGTACTTC. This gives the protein CASSVSPGGKNIQYF.

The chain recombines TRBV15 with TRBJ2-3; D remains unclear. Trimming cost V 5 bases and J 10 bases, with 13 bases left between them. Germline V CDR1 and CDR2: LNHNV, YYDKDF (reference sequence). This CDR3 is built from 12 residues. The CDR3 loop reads CATSRRQGAQYF. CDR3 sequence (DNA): TGTGCCACCAGCCGGCGACAAGGCGCGCAGTATTTT.

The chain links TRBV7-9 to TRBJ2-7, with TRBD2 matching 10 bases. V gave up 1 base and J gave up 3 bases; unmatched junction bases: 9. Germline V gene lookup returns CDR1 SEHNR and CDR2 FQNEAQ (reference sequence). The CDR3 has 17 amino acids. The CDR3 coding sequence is TGTGCCAGCAGCTTAGGGGGGATAGCGGGGGGAATCTACGAGCAGTACTTC. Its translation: CASSLGGIAGGIYEQYF. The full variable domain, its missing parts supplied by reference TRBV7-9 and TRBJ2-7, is DTGVSQNPRHKITKRGQNVTFRCDPISEHNRLYWYRQTLGQGPEFLTYFQNEAQLEKSRLLSDRFSAERPKGSFSTLEIQRTEQGDSAMYLCASSLGGIAGGIYEQYFGPGTRLTVT.

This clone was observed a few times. The CDR3 here is CATSSPGTEAFF. The CDR3 DNA sequence: TGTGCCACCAGCAGTCCAGGAACTGAAGCTTTCTTT. This chain connects TRBV15 to TRBJ1-1, with D hard to call. The CDR3 has 12 amino acids. The V and J ends lost 3 bases and 5 bases respectively, with 7 bases between them. CDR1 and CDR2 (germline): LNHNV, YYDKDF (reference sequence).

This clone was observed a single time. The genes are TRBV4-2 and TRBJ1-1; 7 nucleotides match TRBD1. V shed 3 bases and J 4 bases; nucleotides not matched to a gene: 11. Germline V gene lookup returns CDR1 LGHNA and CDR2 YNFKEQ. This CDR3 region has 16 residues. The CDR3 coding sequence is TGTGCCAGCAGCCATTCTACAGGGGCGGAGGGCACTGAAGCTTTCTTT. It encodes CASSHSTGAEGTEAFF.

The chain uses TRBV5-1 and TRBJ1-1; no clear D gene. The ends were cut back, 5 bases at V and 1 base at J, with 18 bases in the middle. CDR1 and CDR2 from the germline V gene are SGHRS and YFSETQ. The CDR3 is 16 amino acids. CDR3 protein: CASRPSHAARNTEAFF. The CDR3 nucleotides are TGCGCCAGCAGGCCCTCTCACGCGGCACGGAACACTGAAGCTTTCTTT.

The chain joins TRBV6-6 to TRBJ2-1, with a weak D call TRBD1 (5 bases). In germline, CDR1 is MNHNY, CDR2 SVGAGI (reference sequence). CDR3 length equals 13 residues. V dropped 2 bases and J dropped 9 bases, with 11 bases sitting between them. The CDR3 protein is CASSYVGRCEQFF. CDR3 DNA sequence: TGTGCCAGCAGTTACGTGGGGCGCTGTGAGCAGTTCTTC.

In DNA form, the CDR3 reads TGTGCCAGCAGCCAAGCTCCGGAGACCCAGTACTTC. Translated, it gives CASSQAPETQYF. The chain combines TRBV14 with TRBJ2-5; no definite D call. The CDR3 covers 12 residues. V was trimmed by 1 base and J by 5 bases, leaving 5 bases between them. Germline loops: CDR1 SGHDN, CDR2 FVKESK.